Below are 17 T cell receptor beta chains sequenced from a single sample in a study of blood T cell repertoires in COVID-19. Sequencing was performed with immunoSEQ multiplex PCR; in TCRdb, only in-frame clones are kept and a portion is missing. In the table there are just over 200,000 clones, around 86% of which are singletons. The sequencing input was peripheral blood. These receptor sequences come from an elderly man with acute or convalescent COVID-19.

The chain is built from TRBV5-1 and TRBJ2-7; the D gene is possibly TRBD1 (6 bases). Germline CDR1 SGHRS, CDR2 YFSETQ. Trimming pared 4 bases from V and 5 bases from J, leaving 16 bases between. There are 14 residues in the CDR3. The CDR3 nucleotides read TGCGCCAGCAGCCAAACCGACAGGCCCCACGAGCAGTACTTC. Its protein product is CASSQTDRPHEQYF.

This clone has a single count. CDR3 coding DNA: TGTGCCAGTAGTTCAGACAGGGGAGGCGAGCAGTACTTC. This encodes CASSSDRGGEQYF. V and J are TRBV19 and TRBJ2-7, with 8 bases aligning to TRBD1. The CDR3 covers 13 residues. V dropped 5 bases and J dropped 6; count of bases not matched to a gene: 6. Germline CDR1 reads LNHDA; CDR2 reads SQIVND (reference sequence).

In this sample, this clone turned up once. The chain uses TRBV30 and TRBJ1-2, with 10 bases aligning to TRBD1. The CDR3 covers 15 residues. CDR1 is GTSNPN, CDR2 SVGIG, per germline (reference sequence). J was trimmed by 4 bases and V by 3 bases; bases with no gene match: 8. CDR3 sequence reads: CAWSLQGTGVYGYTF. The CDR3 DNA is TGTGCCTGGAGCCTCCAGGGGACAGGGGTCTATGGCTACACCTTC.

The CDR3 coding sequence is TGTGCCAGCAGCTCGCAACTAGCGGCTAGCACAGATACGCAGTATTTT. Its translation is CASSSQLAASTDTQYF. The genes are TRBV7-2 and TRBJ2-3, with TRBD2 identical over 8 bases. Germline V CDR1 and CDR2: SGHTA, FQGNSA. V was pared by 4 bases and J by 0 bases, with 6 bases of the junction left unmatched. The CDR3 loop spans 16 amino acids. The full variable domain, rest sourced from reference TRBV7-2 and TRBJ2-3, is GAGVSQSPSNKVTEKGKDVELRCDPISGHTALYWYRQSLGQGLEFLIYFQGNSAPDKSGLPSDRFSAERTGGSVSTLTIQRTQQEDSAVYLCASSSQLAASTDTQYFGPGTRLTVL.

V gene TRBV6-1 combines with J gene TRBJ1-5, with TRBD1 matching over 7 bases. V dropped 5 bases and J dropped 3; count of bases not matched to a gene: 7. CDR3 size: 15 residues. Per germline, CDR1 MNHNS and CDR2 SASEGT. CDR3 in DNA: TGTGCCAGCAGTCCTTCGGACAGGTTCAATCAGCCCCAGCATTTT. It yields the protein CASSPSDRFNQPQHF.

This clone was seen once. The chain couples TRBV5-4 to TRBJ1-5; D is undetermined. Germline-derived CDR1 and CDR2 are SGHNT and YYREEE (reference sequence). Trimming removed 0 bases at V and 2 bases at J, with 9 bases between. The CDR3 is 15 residues long. CDR3 sequence (DNA): TGTGCCAGCAGCTTGGGAGGGCCCGGCAATCAGCCCCAGCATTTT. Its protein product is CASSLGGPGNQPQHF.

The chain employs TRBV10-3 and TRBJ1-2; 7 bases are a match to TRBD1. CDR3 length: 14 residues. Germline CDR1 and CDR2: ENHRY and SYGVKD. V was clipped by 0 bases and J by 6 bases; unmatched bases: 4. The CDR3 here is CAISESTRGHGYTF. In DNA, the CDR3 is TGTGCCATCAGTGAGTCGACAAGGGGGCATGGCTACACCTTC.

This clone has a handful of counts. The chain carries TRBV27 and TRBJ1-6, with D hard to call. V lost 6 bases to trimming and J lost 7 bases, with 13 bases between them. The CDR3 extends over 14 amino acids. Germline values: CDR1 MNHEY, CDR2 SMNVEV (reference sequence). CDR3 sequence (DNA): TGTGCCAGCAGCCCTTACGAGGGAAATTCACCCCTCCACTTT. Amino acid sequence: CASSPYEGNSPLHF.

The chain combines TRBV9 with TRBJ2-1, with TRBD2 identical over 11 bases. Per the germline V gene, CDR1 is SGDLS and CDR2 is YYNGEE. V dropped 0 bases and J dropped 9; count of bases not matched to a gene: 5. This CDR3 is built from 15 residues. CDR3 residues: CASSVEIAGGVEQFF. The CDR3 DNA reads TGTGCCAGCAGCGTAGAAATAGCGGGAGGGGTTGAGCAGTTCTTC.

This clone was detected once. This chain connects TRBV5-6 to TRBJ2-6; 11 positions match TRBD2. This CDR3 is built from 16 residues. Germline-derived CDR1 and CDR2 are SGHDT and YYEEEE. Trimming removed 6 bases from V and 4 bases from J; junction bases left unmatched: 6. The CDR3 DNA reads as TGTGCCAGCACCCCGGGACTAGCGGCCGGGGCCAACGTCCTGACTTTC. It yields the protein CASTPGLAAGANVLTF. Supplemented by reference TRBV5-6 and TRBJ2-6, the full variable domain reads DAGVTQSPTHLIKTRGQQVTLRCSPKSGHDTVSWYQQALGQGPQFIFQYYEEEERQRGNFPDRFSGHQFPNYSSELNVNALLLGDSALYLCASTPGLAAGANVLTFGAGSRLTVL.

This rearrangement joins TRBV18 to TRBJ1-1; D is undetermined. Germline V gives CDR1 KGHSH, CDR2 LQKENI. There are 15 residues in the CDR3. The V gene lost 3 bases and the J gene lost 0 bases, with 11 bases spanning the gap. Here the CDR3 reads CASSPDSTMNTEAFF. DNA of the CDR3: TGTGCCAGCTCACCTGATAGCACCATGAACACTGAAGCTTTCTTT.

V and J are TRBV10-3 and TRBJ1-2; tentatively, D is TRBD1 (5 bases). With 3 bases removed from V and 3 bases from J, the gap between germline ends came to 11 bases. Germline V gene lookup returns CDR1 ENHRY and CDR2 SYGVKD. CDR3 length: 14 residues. CDR3 sequence reads: CAISDRVGDYGYTF. The CDR3 region has the DNA TGTGCCATCAGTGACAGGGTTGGCGACTATGGCTACACCTTC.

The chain uses TRBV11-2 and TRBJ1-1, with D uncertain. Trimming removed 1 base at V and 1 base at J, with 7 bases between. The CDR3 has 14 amino acids. The germline V gene has CDR1 SGHAT and CDR2 FQNNGV. CDR3 coding DNA: TGTGCCAGCAGCTTAGCCTGGCAGAACACTGAAGCTTTCTTT. Its translation is CASSLAWQNTEAFF.

The table lists this clone with a count of one. This sequence joins TRBV7-9 and TRBJ2-1, with TRBD2 matching 7 bases. V gave up 3 bases and J gave up 4 bases; unmatched junction bases: 6. CDR1 is SEHNR, CDR2 FQNEAQ, per germline (reference sequence). The CDR3 loop spans 15 amino acids. The CDR3 reads CASSFGLAVYNEQFF. The DNA for the CDR3 is TGTGCCAGCAGCTTCGGCCTAGCGGTTTACAATGAGCAGTTCTTC.

The chain joins TRBV7-2 to TRBJ2-1; maybe TRBD2 (6 bases). The germline CDR1 and CDR2 sequences are SGHTA and FQGNSA. This CDR3 is built from 15 residues. With 1 base removed from V and 8 bases from J, the gap between germline ends came to 15 bases. The chain's CDR3 is CASSLGWDWEDEQFF. CDR3 nucleotide sequence: TGTGCCAGCAGCTTAGGGTGGGACTGGGAGGATGAGCAGTTCTTC.

The rearrangement links TRBV24-1 to TRBJ2-6, with D possibly matching TRBD1 (5 bases). The CDR3 sequence is 13 residues long. Per the germline V gene, CDR1 is KGHDR and CDR2 is SFDVKD. The V gene lost 9 bases and the J gene lost 3 bases, with 8 bases spanning the gap. The CDR3 DNA is TGTGCCACCCTAGGGGTTGGGGCCAACGTCCTGACTTTC. It encodes CATLGVGANVLTF.

The chain couples TRBV11-2 to TRBJ2-2; 7 nucleotides line up with TRBD1. Germline trimming cut 6 bases from V and 0 bases from J; bases unmatched to any gene: 7. This CDR3 comprises 16 residues. Germline CDR1 reads SGHAT; CDR2 reads FQNNGV. This CDR3 is CASSYSGQANTGELFF. For the CDR3, the DNA is TGTGCCAGCAGTTACTCTGGACAGGCGAACACCGGGGAGCTGTTTTTT.